This T cell receptor beta chain was recorded in a study of tumor-infiltrating lymphocytes in primary liver carcinoma. Turning to the study itself: Patients included men and women of 30 to 69 years.

TCR beta cDNA was reverse-transcribed from 450 to 500 ng of total RNA. The reaction used a constant-region primer and ProtoScript II reverse transcriptase. Three-round nested multiplex PCR performed with slightly modified ARM-PCR produced the TCR beta libraries. It was with TRBV1-TRBV30 forward primers and a C-beta reverse primer that the first two PCR rounds were run, at roughly 10 cycles each. TCRdb passed the multiplex PCR reads through MiXCR, listing each CDR3 protein once. The table shows roughly 50,000 distinct CDR3 sequences, with about 80% occurring only once. Between the trimmed V and J ends, which lost 6 bases and 5 bases, there was a span of 15 bases. The CDR3 totals 13 residues. Germline V CDR1 and CDR2: SQVTM, ANQGSEA. From unsorted bulk tissue weighing roughly 18-31 mg, DNA and RNA were co-extracted.

The TCR originated in a man aged 40-49 years with primary liver carcinoma and hepatitis B virus infection. The material sequenced was liver tumor tissue from sampling region 2. Subset reported: tumor region T2, inferior pole. The chain joins TRBV29-1 to TRBJ2-3; no clear D gene. CDR3 protein: CSVNTVGIDTQYF. The CDR3 nucleotides are TGCAGCGTCAACACGGTAGGCATAGATACGCAGTATTTT.